These 17 T cell receptor beta chains came from one sample sequenced in a study of blood T cell repertoires in COVID-19. Using immunoSEQ multiplex PCR, the repertoire was profiled, and TCRdb retains in-frame clones only, with some absent. The sample comprises roughly 250,000 clones, roughly 91% of which are singletons, and more than 0.95% rests with the top ten. Sequenced input: peripheral blood. These receptors all come from a woman aged 40 to 50 who had recovered from COVID-19.

V gene TRBV7-2 combines with J gene TRBJ2-7, with 8 bases identical to TRBD2. Per the germline V gene, CDR1 is SGHTA and CDR2 is FQGNSA. With 5 bases clipped from V and 0 bases from J, the junction kept 3 bases outside the gene matches. This CDR3 has 14 amino acids. The chain's CDR3 is CASSRGRSSYEQYF. DNA of the CDR3: TGTGCCAGCAGCCGCGGGAGGAGCTCCTACGAGCAGTACTTC.

The chain employs TRBV5-1 and TRBJ2-5, with TRBD2 matching over 10 bases. This CDR3 is 16 amino acids long. Germline V gives CDR1 SGHRS, CDR2 YFSETQ. The V segment lost 4 bases and the J segment 9 bases; nucleotides outside the gene matches: 15. The CDR3 DNA is TGCGCCAGCAGCCCCGGACTAGCGGACTCTCTGAGGGCCCAGTACTTC. It specifies CASSPGLADSLRAQYF.

The gene calls are TRBV3-1 (or the pseudogene TRBV3-2) and TRBJ2-3, with D maybe TRBD2 (5 bases). CDR1 LGHDT and CDR2 YNNKEL come from the germline V gene (reference sequence). V lost 3 bases and J lost 8, with 12 bases in between. The CDR3 covers 13 residues. In DNA, the CDR3 is TGTGCCAGCAGCCAGGCGCCGGCGGGTACGCAGTATTTT. Translated, it gives CASSQAPAGTQYF.

This chain uses TRBV5-1 with TRBJ2-2; TRBD2 aligns across 11 bases. Germline V gene data show CDR1 as SGHRS and CDR2 as YFSETQ. Trimming cost V 2 bases and J 4 bases; bases outside gene matches: 7. CDR3 length: 17 residues. Here the CDR3 DNA reads TGCGCCAGCAGCTTAACTAGCGGGAGTTTAGTCACCGGGGAGCTGTTTTTT. This gives the protein CASSLTSGSLVTGELFF.

The V and J genes are TRBV20-1 and TRBJ2-2; D is possibly TRBD2 (5 bases). CDR3 length equals 11 residues. Trimming removed 6 bases from V and 4 bases from J, with 6 bases in between. Germline V gene data show CDR1 as DFQATT and CDR2 as SNEGSKA (reference sequence). The DNA for the CDR3 is TGCAGTGCCGCGGGCACCGGGGAGCTGTTTTTT. Amino acids: CSAAGTGELFF.

The chain uses TRBV2 and TRBJ1-4; possible D gene TRBD1, 5 bases. CDR3 length equals 15 residues. Germline lookup yields CDR1 SNHLY and CDR2 FYNNEI. The V gene lost 3 bases and the J gene lost 3 bases, with 11 bases spanning the gap. The CDR3 reads CASSEGGVANEKLFF. The CDR3 nucleotides read TGTGCCAGCAGTGAGGGGGGGGTAGCTAATGAAAAACTGTTTTTT.

With regard to this clone: Likely a read error: the CDR3 ends without its conserved phenylalanine or tryptophan. It is unclear where the CDR3 begins or ends on the DNA, so no DNA is shown, and the CDR3 is as TCRdb lists it. The V call is TRBV3-1 (or the pseudogene TRBV3-2), the J call TRBJ2-7; the table's TRBD2 call for D was not verified on the DNA. Germline V gene data show CDR1 as LGHDT and CDR2 as YNNKEL (reference sequence). The CDR3 extends over 8 residues, inclusive of both ends. The CDR3 here is CASSQPSP.

The chain combines TRBV5-6 with TRBJ2-3; D remains unclear. Deletions cut 5 bases from V and 0 bases from J, with 7 bases between. This CDR3 is 13 amino acids long. CDR1 and CDR2 (germline): SGHDT, YYEEEE. The CDR3 nucleotides are TGTGCCAGCAGGAGGCATAGCACAGATACGCAGTATTTT. It yields the protein CASRRHSTDTQYF.

This chain connects TRBV2 to TRBJ2-3, with 7 nucleotides matching TRBD2. J was trimmed by 0 bases and V by 4 bases; bases with no gene match: 4. Germline V gene data show CDR1 as SNHLY and CDR2 as FYNNEI. The CDR3 spans 15 residues. CDR3 in amino acids: CASSGRERSTDTQYF. DNA for the CDR3: TGTGCCAGCAGTGGGCGGGAGCGTAGCACAGATACGCAGTATTTT.

This chain uses TRBV4-1 with TRBJ1-2, with TRBD1 matching 9 bases. Germline V lookup: CDR1 MGHRA, CDR2 YSYEKL. The junction had 6 bases not matched to a gene; V was cut back by 2 bases and J by 5 bases. The CDR3 contains 15 residues. CDR3 in DNA: TGCGCCAGCAGCCAAAACAGGGGGCTTAGGTATGGCTACACCTTC. Its translation is CASSQNRGLRYGYTF.

V gene TRBV2 combines with J gene TRBJ1-5; 9 positions agree with TRBD1. CDR3 length: 15 residues. The V and J ends lost 4 bases and 6 bases, in that order; junction bases with no gene match: 7. Germline V gene sequence: CDR1 SNHLY, CDR2 FYNNEI. The CDR3: CASSGGQGGGQPQHF. As DNA, the CDR3 is TGTGCCAGCAGTGGGGGACAGGGAGGCGGTCAGCCCCAGCATTTT.

The V call is TRBV7-9, the J call TRBJ2-5; TRBD1 agrees at 7 bases. The CDR3 has 12 amino acids. The ends lost 10 bases at V and 5 bases at J; junction bases unmatched: 7. The V gene's germline CDR1 is SEHNR and CDR2 FQNEAQ (reference sequence). The CDR3 coding sequence is TGTGCCACCGACAGGGCGGTTGAGACCCAGTACTTC. Its translation is CATDRAVETQYF.

The sample holds a few counts of this clone. V and J are TRBV19 and TRBJ2-7; 7 positions agree with TRBD2. CDR1 is LNHDA, CDR2 SQIVND, per germline (reference sequence). J lost 2 bases, V lost 4 bases, and 8 bases had no gene match. The CDR3 contains 15 residues. CDR3 nucleotide sequence: TGTGCCAGTAGTACCCTAGCGGCAACCCCCTACGAGCAGTACTTC. Protein sequence: CASSTLAATPYEQYF.

In its sample, this clone was seen a few times. This chain links TRBV12-3 or TRBV12-4 with TRBJ2-1; D may be TRBD1 (5 bases). V was pared by 1 base and J by 15 bases, with 16 bases between. This CDR3 is 13 amino acids long. The CDR3 DNA sequence: TGTGCCAGCAGTTTAGAGACCTGGGGCTTGAGGTTCTTC. Protein sequence: CASSLETWGLRFF.

The V call is TRBV11-2, the J call TRBJ1-2; possible D gene TRBD1, 5 bases. V gave up 1 base and J gave up 0 bases, with 9 bases separating them. Germline V lookup: CDR1 SGHAT, CDR2 FQNNGV. The CDR3 has 15 residues. The CDR3 nucleotides are TGTGCCAGCAGCTTAGGGGCAGGGCCTAACTATGGCTACACCTTC. Its protein product is CASSLGAGPNYGYTF.

This rearrangement joins TRBV7-3 to TRBJ2-2; 11 bases agree with TRBD2. This CDR3 is built from 20 residues. Trimming took 5 bases from V and 2 from J; bases not matched to a gene: 16. CDR1 is SGHTA and CDR2 is FQGTGA in the germline V gene. The CDR3 is CASSPYRRRGLAANTGELFF. CDR3 DNA: TGTGCCAGCAGCCCCTATCGGCGAAGGGGACTAGCGGCCAACACCGGGGAGCTGTTTTTT.

J is TRBJ2-3 and V is TRBV24-1, with a tentative D call TRBD1 (6 bases). V was clipped by 0 bases and J by 5 bases, with 23 bases between them. The CDR3 covers 19 residues. Germline V gene sequence: CDR1 KGHDR, CDR2 SFDVKD. CDR3 loop: CATSDLRSFPQGLLDTQYF. The DNA of the CDR3 is TGTGCCACCAGTGATTTGCGGTCCTTCCCGCAGGGGCTTTTAGATACGCAGTATTTT.